One TCR beta chain is described in this entry. Its antigen is unidentified. The data stem from a study of T cell responses to AZD1222 COVID-19 vaccine. Study findings and constraints: After the peak T cell response, and only then, were repertoires sampled. CD4 TCRs covered the whole spike, strongest at regions 160-218 and 743-854.

Using immunoSEQ multiplex PCR, the repertoire was profiled, and TCRdb retains in-frame clones only, with some absent. The sample shows approximately 150,000 clones, around 92% of them seen only once. Germline-derived CDR1 and CDR2 are SNHLY and FYNNEI. The CDR3 is made up of 15 amino acids. V was trimmed by 4 bases and J by 4 bases, leaving 13 bases between them. The sequenced sample was peripheral blood, obtained after recovery from COVID-19. The V gene is TRBV2, the J gene TRBJ2-2; D is possibly TRBD1 (6 bases). The source is an adult who had recovered from COVID-19. The chain's CDR3 is CASSGPQGSTGELFF. The CDR3 DNA is TGTGCCAGCAGTGGTCCCCAGGGGAGCACCGGGGAGCTGTTTTTT.